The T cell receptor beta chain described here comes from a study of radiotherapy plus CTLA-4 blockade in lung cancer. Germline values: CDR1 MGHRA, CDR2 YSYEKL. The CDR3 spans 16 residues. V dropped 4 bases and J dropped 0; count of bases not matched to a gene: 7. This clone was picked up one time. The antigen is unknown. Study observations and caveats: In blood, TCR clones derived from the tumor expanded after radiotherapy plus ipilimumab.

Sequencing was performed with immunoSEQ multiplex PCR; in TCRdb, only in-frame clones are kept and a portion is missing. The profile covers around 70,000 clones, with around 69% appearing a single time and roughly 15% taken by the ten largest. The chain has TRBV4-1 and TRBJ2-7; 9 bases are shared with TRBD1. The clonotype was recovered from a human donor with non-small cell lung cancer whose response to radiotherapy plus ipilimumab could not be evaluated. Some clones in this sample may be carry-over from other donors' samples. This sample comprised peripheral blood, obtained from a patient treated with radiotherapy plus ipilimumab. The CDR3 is CASSPGTGSISYEQYF. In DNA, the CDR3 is TGCGCCAGCAGCCCCGGGACAGGGTCCATCTCCTACGAGCAGTACTTC.